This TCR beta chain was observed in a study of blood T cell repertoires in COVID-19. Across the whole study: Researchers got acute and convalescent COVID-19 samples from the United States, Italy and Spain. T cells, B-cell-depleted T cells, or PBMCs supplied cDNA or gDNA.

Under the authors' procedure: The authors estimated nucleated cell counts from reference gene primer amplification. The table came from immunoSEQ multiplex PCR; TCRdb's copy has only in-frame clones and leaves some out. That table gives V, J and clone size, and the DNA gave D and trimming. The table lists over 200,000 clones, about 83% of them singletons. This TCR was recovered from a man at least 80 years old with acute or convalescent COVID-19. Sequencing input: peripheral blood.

CDR3 loop: CASSLGEQPQHF. CDR3 bases: TGTGCCAGCAGTTTAGGGGAGCAGCCCCAGCATTTT. The gene calls are TRBV12-3 or TRBV12-4 and TRBJ1-5; D uncertain. The CDR3 contains 12 residues. V was pared by 1 base and J by 7 bases, with 5 bases between.